Each of the 28 T cell receptor beta chains below was sequenced from the same sample in a study of T cells after yellow fever vaccination. TCRdb ran MiXCR on the 5' RACE reads and lists one entry per CDR3 protein. The sample carries over 45,000 distinct CDR3 sequences, 4.5% to 6% recorded once. The material sequenced was PBMCs, either bulk or a sorted T-cell subset (CD4+, CD8+, memory, or dextramer-sorted; not recorded which), taken on the day of the yellow fever booster vaccination. The receptor source for this set is a man between 18 and 35 years old who received the YFV17D yellow fever vaccine.

This clonotype was found many times. The CDR3 is CASGWGPGNQPQHF. Written as DNA, the CDR3 is TGTGCCAGCGGTTGGGGGCCCGGCAATCAGCCCCAGCATTTT. The chain recombines TRBV6-5 with TRBJ1-5, with TRBD1 as a possible D gene (6 bases). This CDR3 has 14 amino acids. V lost 8 bases, J lost 2 bases, and 13 bases lay in between. Germline-derived CDR1 and CDR2 are MNHEY and SVGAGI.

This clonotype was recorded many times. The CDR3 spells CASTQGAETQYF. The CDR3 nucleotides read TGTGCCAGCACACAGGGGGCAGAGACCCAGTACTTC. The rearrangement links TRBV7-9 to TRBJ2-5, with 9 bases lining up with TRBD1. J lost 4 bases, V lost 7 bases, and 1 base had no gene match. Germline V CDR1 and CDR2: SEHNR, FQNEAQ (reference sequence). The CDR3 extends over 12 amino acids.

The V and J genes are TRBV7-2 and TRBJ2-3; a weak D match, TRBD2 (5 bases). V was cut by 5 bases and J by 6 bases, with 9 bases left in between. Germline lookup yields CDR1 SGHTA and CDR2 FQGNSA. CDR3 size: 12 residues. The DNA for the CDR3 is TGTGCCAGCAGCCGCCCGGGGGATACGCAGTATTTT. This codes for CASSRPGDTQYF.

This chain connects TRBV5-1 to TRBJ2-1; 10 nucleotides line up with TRBD2. The trim removed 5 bases at V and 6 bases at J, leaving 2 bases unmatched. The CDR3 spans 13 residues. Germline-derived CDR1 and CDR2 are SGHRS and YFSETQ. The CDR3 sequence: CASRLAGANEQFF. The CDR3 DNA follows: TGCGCCAGCAGGCTAGCGGGGGCCAATGAGCAGTTCTTC. Filled out from reference TRBV5-1 and TRBJ2-1, the complete variable domain reads KAGVTQTPRYLIKTRGQQVTLSCSPISGHRSVSWYQQTPGQGLQFLFEYFSETQRNKGNFPGRFSGRQFSNSRSEMNVSTLELGDSALYLCASRLAGANEQFFGPGTRLTVL.

There are many counts of this clonotype. The gene calls are TRBV6-5 and TRBJ1-4; D gene unclear. This CDR3 has 15 amino acids. Trimming removed 0 bases from V and 0 bases from J, with 5 bases in between. Germline V CDR1 and CDR2: MNHEY, SVGAGI. CDR3 region: CASSYSGATNEKLFF. CDR3 DNA: TGTGCCAGCAGTTACTCGGGTGCAACTAATGAAAAACTGTTTTTT.

Only a few counts were recorded for this clonotype. The chain has TRBV13 and TRBJ2-1; 8 positions agree with TRBD2. This CDR3 comprises 15 residues. Trimming at V came to 0 bases and at J to 4 bases, leaving 2 bases not matched to a gene. The germline gives CDR1 PRHDT, CDR2 FYEKMQ (reference sequence). The CDR3 DNA reads TGTGCCAGCAGCTTAGGACTAGCGGATTACAATGAGCAGTTCTTC. Protein: CASSLGLADYNEQFF.

This clonotype showed up many times. This chain joins TRBV7-9 and TRBJ2-4, with a tentative D call TRBD1 (5 bases). The CDR3 contains 14 residues. Germline-derived CDR1 and CDR2 are SEHNR and FQNEAQ (reference sequence). V was pared by 4 bases and J by 12 bases, with 19 bases between. In DNA, the CDR3 is TGTGCCAGCAGCTCGGACATCCACTTGGTGGATCAGTACTTC. This codes for CASSSDIHLVDQYF.

In its sample, this clonotype was seen many times. The rearrangement joins TRBV12-3 or TRBV12-4 to TRBJ2-7, with 10 nucleotides matching TRBD2. The J segment lost 4 bases and the V segment lost 3 bases, leaving 3 bases of the junction unmatched. The CDR3 consists of 14 residues. For the CDR3, the DNA is TGTGCCAGCAGTTTTGCTAGCGGGGGATACGAGCAGTACTTC. This gives the protein CASSFASGGYEQYF.

This clonotype has at least ten counts. The rearrangement joins TRBV5-1 to TRBJ2-1, with TRBD2 matching 13 bases. This CDR3 has 16 amino acids. Germline V gene data show CDR1 as SGHRS and CDR2 as YFSETQ. J lost 8 bases, V lost 0 bases, and 5 bases had no gene match. The CDR3 spells CASSLGLAGGDHEQFF. CDR3 sequence (DNA): TGCGCCAGCAGCTTGGGACTAGCGGGGGGAGACCATGAGCAGTTCTTC.

With regard to this clonotype: A read error may explain this, as a much larger clone is one base away. V usage is TRBV20-1 and J usage is TRBJ2-5; maybe TRBD1 (5 bases). Looked up from germline, CDR1 is DFQATT and CDR2 is SNEGSKA (reference sequence). CDR3 length equals 13 residues. The ends were cut back, 3 bases at V and 5 bases at J, with 13 bases in the middle. CDR3 amino acids: CSASRGFEETQYF. Here the CDR3 DNA reads TGCAGTGCTAGTAGGGGTTTTGAGGAGACCCAGTACTTC.

This clonotype was recorded many times. This sequence joins TRBV12-3 or TRBV12-4 and TRBJ2-1, with 7 bases that match TRBD2. V was clipped by 7 bases and J by 7 bases; unmatched bases: 7. The CDR3 is made up of 13 amino acids. CDR3 loop: CASTPRGRNEQFF. Written as DNA, the CDR3 is TGTGCCAGCACCCCGCGGGGGAGGAATGAGCAGTTCTTC.

This clonotype showed up many times. This sequence joins TRBV5-1 and TRBJ2-5, with D uncertain. CDR3 length: 13 amino acids. With 3 bases removed from V and 1 base from J, the gap between germline ends came to 7 bases. CDR1 is SGHRS and CDR2 is YFSETQ in the germline V gene. The CDR3 here is CASSSYFQETQYF. In DNA, the CDR3 is TGCGCCAGCAGCTCGTACTTCCAAGAGACCCAGTACTTC. Complete variable domain (other parts from reference TRBV5-1 and TRBJ2-5): KAGVTQTPRYLIKTRGQQVTLSCSPISGHRSVSWYQQTPGQGLQFLFEYFSETQRNKGNFPGRFSGRQFSNSRSEMNVSTLELGDSALYLCASSSYFQETQYFGPGTRLLVL.

The chain couples TRBV20-1 to TRBJ1-1, with D hard to call. Germline lookup yields CDR1 DFQATT and CDR2 SNEGSKA (reference sequence). Deletions cut 6 bases from V and 12 bases from J, with 17 bases between. The CDR3 length is 11 residues. The CDR3 region is CSARRPKGTFF. The CDR3, as DNA: TGCAGTGCCAGGAGGCCAAAGGGTACTTTCTTT.

In this sample, this clonotype turned up a few times. V is TRBV2 and J is TRBJ1-5; 9 bases line up with TRBD1. Germline-derived CDR1 and CDR2 are SNHLY and FYNNEI. CDR3 size: 14 residues. V lost 6 bases, J lost 5 bases, and 5 bases stayed unmatched. The chain's CDR3 is CASRKDRGDQPQHF. CDR3 coding DNA: TGTGCCAGCAGAAAGGACAGGGGAGATCAGCCCCAGCATTTT.

This clonotype has a count of ten or more. At one of its ends the junction is not consistent with the germline gene, which may arise from a read error. The chain employs TRBV20-1 and TRBJ2-1; 7 bases are shared with TRBD1. Germline V gene data show CDR1 as DFQATT and CDR2 as SNEGSKA (reference sequence). The length of the CDR3 is 14 residues. CDR3 sequence reads: CSARGQVRGNEQFF. The CDR3 coding sequence is TGCAGTGCGAGAGGACAGGTACGCGGCAATGAGCAGTTCTTC.

The chain recombines TRBV29-1 with TRBJ1-2; D perhaps matches TRBD1 (6 bases). The CDR3 loop spans 10 amino acids. Germline values: CDR1 SQVTM, CDR2 ANQGSEA. Trimming removed 7 bases from V and 7 bases from J, with 10 bases in between. CDR3 protein: CSDEGGGYTF. CDR3 coding DNA: TGCAGCGACGAGGGGGGTGGCTACACCTTC.

The genes are TRBV6-6 and TRBJ1-6; maybe TRBD1 (5 bases). The CDR3 length is 14 residues. V was pared by 6 bases and J by 9 bases, with 15 bases between. CDR1 and CDR2 (germline): MNHNY, SVGAGI (reference sequence). CDR3 DNA: TGTGCCAGCAGCGGACAAGCCCTTACTTCACCCCTCCACTTT. This sequence encodes CASSGQALTSPLHF.

This clonotype was seen only a few times. V is TRBV12-3 or TRBV12-4 and J is TRBJ1-5; TRBD1 aligns across 9 bases. V shed 3 bases and J 5 bases; nucleotides not matched to a gene: 5. The CDR3 consists of 15 residues. In DNA, the CDR3 is TGTGCCAGCAGTTTGGGGACAGGGAGCGATCAGCCCCAGCATTTT. The encoded protein is CASSLGTGSDQPQHF.

As DNA, the CDR3 is TGCAGTGCTAGAGATCTGGGAACGGGACCTAGCACAGATACGCAGTATTTT. Translating gives CSARDLGTGPSTDTQYF. The rearrangement uses TRBV20-1 and TRBJ2-3, with D perhaps given as TRBD1 or TRBD2 (5 bases each). Trimming left V 0 bases short and J 0 bases short, with 16 bases between. The CDR3 totals 17 residues. Germline CDR1 DFQATT, CDR2 SNEGSKA (reference sequence).

This clonotype has a count of ten or more. The chain joins TRBV5-6 to TRBJ1-2, with 10 bases matching TRBD1. In germline, CDR1 is SGHDT, CDR2 YYEEEE. The V segment lost 9 bases and the J segment 5 bases; nucleotides outside the gene matches: 10. CDR3 size: 14 residues. The CDR3 DNA sequence: TGTGCCACCACGGGCCCGGGACAGGGGTATGGCTACACCTTC. It codes for CATTGPGQGYGYTF.

The chain recombines TRBV12-5 with TRBJ2-2, with D unresolved. The CDR3 length is 15 residues. Germline loops: CDR1 LGHNT, CDR2 FRNRAP. V was trimmed by 0 bases and J by 5 bases, leaving 10 bases between them. The CDR3 region is CASGLVQIGTGELFF. The CDR3 DNA sequence: TGTGCTAGTGGTTTGGTACAGATTGGGACCGGGGAGCTGTTTTTT.

Only a few counts were recorded for this clonotype. This CDR3 reads CASTTRMQGRDTQYF. The CDR3 DNA is TGTGCCAGCACAACAAGGATGCAGGGAAGAGATACGCAGTATTTT. V usage is TRBV5-4 and J usage is TRBJ2-3; D is perhaps TRBD1 (5 bases). V gave up 6 bases and J gave up 5 bases, with 19 bases separating them. Per the germline V gene, CDR1 is SGHNT and CDR2 is YYREEE (reference sequence). CDR3 length: 15 residues.

This clonotype was seen many times. The rearrangement uses TRBV4-1 and TRBJ2-2, with D possibly TRBD1 on 6 matching bases. The germline V and J ends were trimmed by 0 bases and 2 bases, with 10 bases remaining between them. This CDR3 has 16 residues. In germline, CDR1 is MGHRA, CDR2 YSYEKL. CDR3 nucleotides: TGCGCCAGCAGCCAAGAAGGGGGTTCCAACACCGGGGAGCTGTTTTTT. Protein sequence: CASSQEGGSNTGELFF.

This clonotype showed up many times. The V gene is TRBV29-1, the J gene TRBJ1-2, with TRBD1 matching 10 bases. The trim removed 7 bases at V and 0 bases at J, leaving 8 bases unmatched. The CDR3 loop spans 15 amino acids. Germline lookup yields CDR1 SQVTM and CDR2 ANQGSEA. The chain's CDR3 is CSALDRGETNYGYTF. Here the CDR3 DNA reads TGCAGCGCCCTGGACAGGGGGGAAACTAACTATGGCTACACCTTC. Full variable domain (outside the CDR3, taken from reference TRBV29-1 and TRBJ1-2): SAVISQKPSRDICQRGTSLTIQCQVDSQVTMMFWYRQQPGQSLTLIATANQGSEATYESGFVIDKFPISRPNLTFSTLTVSNMSPEDSSIYLCSALDRGETNYGYTFGSGTRLTVV.

This chain connects TRBV4-3 to TRBJ2-7, with 7 bases aligning to TRBD1. Trimming cost V 0 bases and J 4 bases; bases outside gene matches: 3. CDR1 is LGHNA and CDR2 is YSLEER in the germline V gene. CDR3 length: 14 amino acids. CDR3 sequence (DNA): TGCGCCAGCAGCCAAGAGAGACAGGGATACGAGCAGTACTTC. Residues: CASSQERQGYEQYF.

The rearrangement uses TRBV11-2 and TRBJ2-3; D may be TRBD2 (7 bases). Per the germline V gene, CDR1 is SGHAT and CDR2 is FQNNGV. CDR3 size: 15 residues. Trimming took off 5 bases at V and 2 bases at J, with 14 bases between the two ends. The CDR3 sequence is CASSNGGTNTDTQYF. As DNA, the CDR3 is TGTGCCAGCAGCAACGGGGGGACAAACACAGATACGCAGTATTTT. The entire variable domain, with the rest obtained from reference TRBV11-2 and TRBJ2-3, is as follows: EAGVAQSPRYKIIEKRQSVAFWCNPISGHATLYWYQQILGQGPKLLIQFQNNGVVDDSQLPKDRFSAERLKGVDSTLKIQPAKLEDSAVYLCASSNGGTNTDTQYFGPGTRLTVL.

The chain links TRBV5-4 to TRBJ2-7; 8 positions match TRBD2. Germline V gene lookup returns CDR1 SGHNT and CDR2 YYREEE (reference sequence). The junction had 5 bases not matched to a gene; V was cut back by 0 bases and J by 0 bases. CDR3 length: 16 residues. CDR3 in DNA: TGTGCCAGCAGCTTGGATAGCGGGGCTGTCTCCTACGAGCAGTACTTC. Its protein product is CASSLDSGAVSYEQYF.

This clonotype occurred many times. V gene TRBV12-3 or TRBV12-4 combines with J gene TRBJ2-7; 8 bases line up with TRBD1. With V trimmed by 6 bases and J by 12 bases, 7 bases remained unmatched. The CDR3 covers 11 residues. The CDR3 loop is CASRTGVRLYF. Written as DNA, the CDR3 is TGTGCCAGCAGGACAGGGGTTAGGCTGTACTTC.